The 20 T cell receptor beta chains presented below share a single source sample, sequenced in a study of blood T cell repertoires in COVID-19 (TCRdb year 2020). The method was the immunoSEQ multiplex PCR assay. TCRdb retrieved this table from immuneACCESS and kept in-frame rearrangements only. Not all clones are present; in checked studies, unresolved V genes account for under half, and no reason is known for the remainder. This sample holds a few hundred thousand clones; 75% to 90% were observed only once. The ten largest account for 1% of the sample. Sequenced input: PBMCs or T cells enriched from blood (not recorded which). The receptors here all came from a man between 18 and 35 years old who had recovered from COVID-19.

This rearrangement joins TRBV7-2 to TRBJ2-3, with D perhaps matching TRBD2 (5 bases). V dropped 4 bases and J dropped 6 bases, with 11 bases sitting between them. This CDR3 region has 13 residues. Germline-derived CDR1 and CDR2 are SGHTA and FQGNSA. For the CDR3, the DNA is TGTGCCAGCAGCTCTCGCCCGGGGGATACGCAGTATTTT. Residues: CASSSRPGDTQYF.

The chain combines TRBV3-1 (or the pseudogene TRBV3-2) with TRBJ2-7; possibly TRBD1 for D (6 bases). With 4 bases removed from V and 2 bases from J, the gap between germline ends came to 12 bases. This CDR3 comprises 14 residues. In germline, CDR1 is LGHDT, CDR2 YNNKEL (reference sequence). The CDR3 DNA is TGTGCCAGCAGCCTGGGCAGGGGAGCCTACGAGCAGTACTTC. It specifies CASSLGRGAYEQYF.

DNA for the CDR3: TGTGCCAGCAGTGGAATGGGTGGAGGAGCTTTCTTT. Translating gives CASSGMGGGAFF. The J gene is TRBJ1-1, the V gene TRBV2; D remains ambiguous. V was trimmed by 4 bases and J by 10 bases, leaving 13 bases between them. The CDR3 sequence is 12 residues long. Germline V gene data show CDR1 as SNHLY and CDR2 as FYNNEI.

The rearrangement uses TRBV5-1 and TRBJ2-5; 12 nucleotides line up with TRBD2. Unmatched junction bases numbered 14, after V lost 4 bases and J lost 4 bases. Germline CDR1 SGHRS, CDR2 YFSETQ. This CDR3 contains 18 residues. The CDR3 protein is CASSGALAGGPLGETQYF. Here the CDR3 DNA reads TGCGCCAGCAGCGGGGCGCTAGCGGGGGGGCCCCTGGGAGAGACCCAGTACTTC.

The chain couples TRBV5-4 to TRBJ1-2; tentative D call: TRBD1 (6 bases). Germline V CDR1 and CDR2: SGHNT, YYREEE (reference sequence). V lost 3 bases to trimming and J lost 4 bases, with 13 bases between them. CDR3 length equals 14 residues. In DNA, the CDR3 is TGTGCCAGCAGCTGGGTACAGGGTATCTATGGCTACACCTTC. Protein sequence: CASSWVQGIYGYTF. The whole variable domain, remainder taken from reference TRBV5-4 and TRBJ1-2, is ETGVTQSPTHLIKTRGQQVTLRCSSQSGHNTVSWYQQALGQGPQFIFQYYREEENGRGNFPPRFSGLQFPNYSSELNVNALELDDSALYLCASSWVQGIYGYTFGSGTRLTVV.

The CDR3 sequence: CASRGRTQNTEAFF. CDR3 bases: TGTGCCAGTAGGGGGCGGACCCAGAACACTGAAGCTTTCTTT. The chain uses TRBV19 and TRBJ1-1; maybe TRBD1 (5 bases). Per germline, CDR1 LNHDA and CDR2 SQIVND (reference sequence). Trimming cost V 6 bases and J 1 base, with 12 bases left between them. The CDR3 consists of 14 residues.

The genes are TRBV12-3 or TRBV12-4 and TRBJ2-2; D is uncertain. The CDR3 spans 11 residues. Trimming stripped 6 bases from V and 8 bases from J, with 7 bases between. The CDR3 region has the DNA TGTGCCAGCAGCCCTTTTGGGGAGCTGTTTTTT. This encodes CASSPFGELFF.

This chain uses TRBV28 with TRBJ2-1; D gene uncertain. The CDR3 has 11 residues. V was clipped by 7 bases and J by 5 bases, with 6 bases between them. The V gene's germline CDR1 is MDHEN and CDR2 SYDVKM. CDR3 in amino acids: CASTENNEQFF. CDR3 nucleotide sequence: TGTGCCAGCACAGAAAACAATGAGCAGTTCTTC.

This clone was picked up one time. V is TRBV7-2 and J is TRBJ1-3; 11 positions match TRBD1. Germline loops: CDR1 SGHTA, CDR2 FQGNSA. Trimming at V came to 8 bases and at J to 8 bases, leaving 8 bases not matched to a gene. This CDR3 region has 14 residues. The CDR3 region has the DNA TGTGCCAGCGAACCTGGGACAGGGGGAGACACCATATATTTT. Translation gives CASEPGTGGDTIYF. The entire variable domain, with the rest obtained from reference TRBV7-2 and TRBJ1-3, is as follows: GAGVSQSPSNKVTEKGKDVELRCDPISGHTALYWYRQSLGQGLEFLIYFQGNSAPDKSGLPSDRFSAERTGGSVSTLTIQRTQQEDSAVYLCASEPGTGGDTIYFGEGSWLTVV.

On this clone itself: This sample includes further DNA sequences coding for the same CDR3. The V and J genes are TRBV18 and TRBJ1-5; TRBD1 agrees at 8 bases. The V gene end was trimmed by 0 bases and the J gene end by 6 bases; junction bases not matched to a gene: 4. The CDR3 is 15 residues long. Germline lookup yields CDR1 KGHSH and CDR2 LQKENI. CDR3 DNA sequence: TGTGCCAGCTCACCACCGTCAGGGGGCAGTCAGCCCCAGCATTTT. As protein: CASSPPSGGSQPQHF.

This clone was found once. CDR3 bases: TGTGCCACCAGCAGAGTTACAGGGATAGGTTTCTTT. This encodes CATSRVTGIGFF. This chain connects TRBV15 to TRBJ1-1, with TRBD1 as a possible D gene (6 bases). The CDR3 runs to 12 residues. The V end lost 1 base, the J end lost 13 bases, and 13 bases lay between the germline ends. Looked up from germline, CDR1 is LNHNV and CDR2 is YYDKDF (reference sequence). The whole variable domain, filled in from reference TRBV15 and TRBJ1-1, reads DAMVIQNPRYQVTQFGKPVTLSCSQTLNHNVMYWYQQKSSQAPKLLFHYYDKDFNNEADTPDNFQSRRPNTSFCFLDIRSPGLGDTAMYLCATSRVTGIGFFGQGTRLTVV.

This chain connects TRBV7-9 to TRBJ2-5, with a weak D call TRBD1 (6 bases). This CDR3 contains 14 residues. Trimming removed 3 bases from V and 5 bases from J, with 13 bases in between. The germline CDR1 and CDR2 sequences are SEHNR and FQNEAQ (reference sequence). The CDR3 DNA reads as TGTGCCAGCAGCTTTCAAGGGACATGGGAGACCCAGTACTTC. Translated, it gives CASSFQGTWETQYF.

The chain has TRBV18 and TRBJ2-1, with TRBD2 matching over 7 bases. J was trimmed by 8 bases and V by 0 bases; bases with no gene match: 10. CDR1 is KGHSH, CDR2 LQKENI, per germline. The CDR3 covers 16 residues. This CDR3 is CASSPPSGRAAYEQFF. The CDR3 nucleotides are TGTGCCAGCTCACCACCCTCAGGGAGGGCCGCGTATGAGCAGTTCTTC.

This clone has just one count. V gene TRBV7-2 combines with J gene TRBJ2-3; TRBD1 matches at 7 bases. This CDR3 comprises 17 residues. V shed 5 bases and J 6 bases; nucleotides not matched to a gene: 17. CDR1 is SGHTA, CDR2 FQGNSA, per germline. The DNA of the CDR3 is TGTGCCAGCAGCCAAAGATCCTTTCAAGGACAGGCGGATACGCAGTATTTT. It codes for CASSQRSFQGQADTQYF.

V is TRBV10-2 and J is TRBJ1-1; D may be TRBD1 (5 bases). The CDR3 extends over 13 amino acids. V was trimmed by 4 bases and J by 5 bases, leaving 11 bases between them. Germline V gene data show CDR1 as WSHSY and CDR2 as SAAADI. The CDR3 bases are TGCGCCAGCAGTGCCCAGGGAGGGACTGAAGCTTTCTTT. Amino acid sequence: CASSAQGGTEAFF.

As to this clone: Other DNA sequences of this sample code for an identical CDR3. The chain has TRBV5-1 and TRBJ2-1; 9 positions match TRBD2. Germline trimming cut 3 bases from V and 4 bases from J; bases unmatched to any gene: 5. The V gene's germline CDR1 is SGHRS and CDR2 YFSETQ. This CDR3 has 15 residues. CDR3 DNA: TGCGCCAGCAGCTCGAGCGGGGGGTCATACAATGAGCAGTTCTTC. Amino acid sequence: CASSSSGGSYNEQFF.

V is TRBV6-5 and J is TRBJ2-7; 9 bases map to TRBD1. The trim removed 5 bases at V and 3 bases at J, leaving 8 bases unmatched. The CDR3 sequence is 15 residues long. Germline CDR1 reads MNHEY; CDR2 reads SVGAGI. The CDR3 nucleotides are TGTGCCAGCAGTACCGGGGGGACAGGGTACTACGAGCAGTACTTC. This translates into CASSTGGTGYYEQYF.

The chain links TRBV19 to TRBJ2-2; 8 bases map to TRBD1. This CDR3 region has 13 residues. Germline CDR1 is LNHDA and CDR2 is SQIVND (reference sequence). Germline trimming cut 8 bases from V and 6 bases from J; bases unmatched to any gene: 5. This chain's CDR3 is CASQQGVPGELFF. In nucleotides, the CDR3 is TGTGCCAGTCAACAGGGGGTTCCCGGGGAGCTGTTTTTT.

The chain uses TRBV12-5 and TRBJ2-1; no reliable D call. Trimming removed 5 bases from V and 0 bases from J, with 11 bases in between. Per the germline V gene, CDR1 is LGHNT and CDR2 is FRNRAP. This CDR3 contains 15 residues. Written as DNA, the CDR3 is TGTGCTAGTGGTCCCGACACGAGCTCCTACAATGAGCAGTTCTTC. Its translation is CASGPDTSSYNEQFF.

V gene TRBV6-5 combines with J gene TRBJ1-1, with 8 positions matching TRBD1. Germline values: CDR1 MNHEY, CDR2 SVGAGI. The junction had 5 bases not matched to a gene; V was cut back by 4 bases and J by 7 bases. This CDR3 comprises 13 residues. The CDR3 bases are TGTGCCAGCAGTTCCGGGACAGGCCGTGAAGCTTTCTTT. Translated: CASSSGTGREAFF.